The 3 T cell receptor beta chains presented below share a single source sample, sequenced in a study of blood T cell repertoires in COVID-19. Clones were sequenced by immunoSEQ multiplex PCR, and TCRdb holds only the in-frame ones, with some missing. Found here are about 270,000 clones, 88% of them singletons; the top ten hold less than 3%. Source material: PBMCs or T cells enriched from blood (not recorded which). These receptors came from a woman in her 50s who had recovered from COVID-19.

J is TRBJ2-3 and V is TRBV28, with a tentative D call TRBD2 (5 bases). Germline-derived CDR1 and CDR2 are MDHEN and SYDVKM. The V and J ends lost 10 bases and 8 bases respectively, with 16 bases between them. This CDR3 comprises 12 residues. The CDR3 protein is CATAATRGTQYF. In DNA, the CDR3 is TGTGCCACCGCGGCGACCCGGGGTACGCAGTATTTT. The full variable domain, rest sourced from reference TRBV28 and TRBJ2-3, is DVKVTQSSRYLVKRTGEKVFLECVQDMDHENMFWYRQDPGLGLRLIYFSYDVKMKEKGDIPEGYSVSREKKERFSLILESASTNQTSMYLCATAATRGTQYFGPGTRLTVL.

This clone was seen once. The chain joins TRBV10-2 to TRBJ2-7; D not certain. Trimming stripped 8 bases from V and 6 bases from J, with 5 bases between. This CDR3 spans 9 amino acids. Germline CDR1 WSHSY, CDR2 SAAADI. The CDR3 bases are TGCGCCAGCGGGCGCGAGCAGTACTTC. It encodes CASGREQYF.

The rearrangement joins TRBV4-3 to TRBJ2-5; 10 nucleotides agree with TRBD1. From germline, CDR1 is LGHNA and CDR2 YSLEER. J was trimmed by 5 bases and V by 3 bases; bases with no gene match: 9. The CDR3 is made up of 16 amino acids. The CDR3 loop reads CASSQGTGAVWETQYF. CDR3 bases: TGCGCCAGCAGCCAGGGGACAGGGGCGGTATGGGAGACCCAGTACTTC.